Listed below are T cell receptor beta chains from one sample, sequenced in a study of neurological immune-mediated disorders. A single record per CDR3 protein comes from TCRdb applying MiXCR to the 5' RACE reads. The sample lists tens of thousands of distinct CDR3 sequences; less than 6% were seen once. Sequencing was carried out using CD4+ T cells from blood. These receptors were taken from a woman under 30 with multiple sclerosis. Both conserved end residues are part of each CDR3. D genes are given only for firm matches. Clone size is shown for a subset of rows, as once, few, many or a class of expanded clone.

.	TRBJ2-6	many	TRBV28	TGTGCCAGCAGTTTTTTGGGGGCGGGTGGGGCCAACGTCCTGACTTTC	CASSFLGAGGANVLTF
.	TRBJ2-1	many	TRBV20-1	TGCAGTGCCCGTAGCCGTCATGAGCAGTTCTTC	CSARSRHEQFF
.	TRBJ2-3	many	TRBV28	TGTGCCAGCGTTGAAGGGGGTCGAAGGGAAGATACGCAGTATTTT	CASVEGGRREDTQYF
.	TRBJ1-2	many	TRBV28	TGTGCCAGCAGTTTATTGAATATCTATGGCTACACCTTC	CASSLLNIYGYTF
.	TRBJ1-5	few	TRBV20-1	TGCAGTGCTAGAGATAGGCAGGGGTATCAGCCCCAGCATTTT	CSARDRQGYQPQHF
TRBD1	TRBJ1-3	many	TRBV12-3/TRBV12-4	TGTGCCAGCAGTCCAAACTGGTGGCAGGGGGAATTTTCGGGAAACACCATATATTTT	CASSPNWWQGEFSGNTIYF
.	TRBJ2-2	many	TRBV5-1	TGCGCCAGCAGCTTGGAGGTTGGAGGGGCGGCGAACACCGGGGAGCTGTTTTTT	CASSLEVGGAANTGELFF
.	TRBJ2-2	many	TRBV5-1	TGCGCCAGCAGCTTAAGACTGAACACCGGGGAGCTGTTTTTT	CASSLRLNTGELFF
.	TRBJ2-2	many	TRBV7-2	TGTGCCAGCAGCTACAAGACTAGTAACTACGGGGAGCTGTTTTTT	CASSYKTSNYGELFF
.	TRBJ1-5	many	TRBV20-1	TGCAGTGCTATATTACAGGGCAGGAATAGCAATCAGCCCCAGCATTTT	CSAILQGRNSNQPQHF
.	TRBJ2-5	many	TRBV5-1	TGCGCCAGCAGCTTGGATGGTATCCAAGAGACCCAGTACTTC	CASSLDGIQETQYF
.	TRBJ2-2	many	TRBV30	TGTGCCTGGAGTGGAGGCTTGGCCGGGGAGCTGTTTTTT	CAWSGGLAGELFF
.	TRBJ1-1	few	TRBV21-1	TGTGCCAGCAGCCCGATCAGGGAGCCTCAGGTGGATTTCTTT	CASSPIREPQVDFF
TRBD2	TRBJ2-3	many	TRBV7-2	TGTGCCAGCAGCTTACTAGCGGGGGGGTACACAGATACGCAGTATTTT	CASSLLAGGYTDTQYF
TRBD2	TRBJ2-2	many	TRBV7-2	TGTGCCAGCAGCTTATATGGGACTAGCGGGAGAAGGCGGACCGGGGAGCTGTTTTTT	CASSLYGTSGRRRTGELFF
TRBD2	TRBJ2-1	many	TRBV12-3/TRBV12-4	TGTGCCAGCAACACTCATGGAAGGGGAGGGAGCTACAATGAGCAGTTCTTC	CASNTHGRGGSYNEQFF
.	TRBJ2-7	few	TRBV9	TGTGCCAGCAGCGTAGGCCCGTCGAACGAGCAGTACTTC	CASSVGPSNEQYF
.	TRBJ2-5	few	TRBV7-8	TGTGCCAGCAGCCAAACGGGTCGGGAGACCCAGTACTTC	CASSQTGRETQYF
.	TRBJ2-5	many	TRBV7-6	TGTGCCAGCAGCCCCGGACGGAAGTACCAAGAGACCCAGTACTTC	CASSPGRKYQETQYF
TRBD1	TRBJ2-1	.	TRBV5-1	TGCGCCAGCAGCTTGGGACAGGGAGACTACAATGAGCAGTTCTTC	CASSLGQGDYNEQFF
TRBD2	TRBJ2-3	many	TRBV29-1	TGCAGCGCCTCTAGGACTAGCGGGCCCACAGATACGCAGTATTTT	CSASRTSGPTDTQYF
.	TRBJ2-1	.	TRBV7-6	TGTGCCAGCAGCCCCACATACAATGAGCAGTTCTTC	CASSPTYNEQFF
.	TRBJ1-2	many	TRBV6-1	TGTGCCAGCAGTCGGACAGAGTATGGCTACACCTTC	CASSRTEYGYTF
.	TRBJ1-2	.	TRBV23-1	TGCGCCAGCAGTCAGGCCCGAAGCTTGAACTATGGCTACACCTTC	CASSQARSLNYGYTF
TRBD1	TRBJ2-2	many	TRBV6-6	TGTGCCAGCTCCAGACAGGGGAACACCGGGGAGCTGTTTTTT	CASSRQGNTGELFF
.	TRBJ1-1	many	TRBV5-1	TGCGCCAGCACAAACTTGGGGCACACCGGGACTGAAGCTTTCTTT	CASTNLGHTGTEAFF
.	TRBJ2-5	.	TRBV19	TGTGCCAGTACCCCGCTTGCCGGGCCGCAAGAGACCCAGTACTTC	CASTPLAGPQETQYF
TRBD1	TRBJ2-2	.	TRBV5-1	TGCGCCAGCAGCTCTACCGACAGGGTAGGGGCCGGGGAGCTGTTTTTT	CASSSTDRVGAGELFF
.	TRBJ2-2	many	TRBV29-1	TGCACGTGTCAGGGGGGCCCCACCGGGGAGCTGTTTTTT	CTCQGGPTGELFF
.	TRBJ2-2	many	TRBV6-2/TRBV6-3	TGTGCCAGCAGTTACTTTTTAGGGAGTAACACCGGGGAGCTGTTTTTT	CASSYFLGSNTGELFF
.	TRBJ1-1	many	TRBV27	TGTGCCAGCAGTTTCTCTCGGACTCTAGAAGCTTTCTTT	CASSFSRTLEAFF
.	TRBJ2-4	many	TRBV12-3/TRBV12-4	TGTGCCCACAATCCCAAGGGTTACATTCAGTACTTC	CAHNPKGYIQYF
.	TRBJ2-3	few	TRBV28	TGTGCCAGCAGTTTGCAGCCCTACACAGATACGCAGTATTTT	CASSLQPYTDTQYF
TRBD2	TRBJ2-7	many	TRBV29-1	TGCAGTGCCTCCTCCAGCGGGGGGGCCTACGAGCAGTACTTC	CSASSSGGAYEQYF
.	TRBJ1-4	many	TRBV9	TGTGCCAGCAGCGTCGGACATTCAAACACGGGCGCCGGGGAAAAACTGTTTTTT	CASSVGHSNTGAGEKLFF
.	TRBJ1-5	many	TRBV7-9	TGTGCCAGCAGCTTAGAGAGGGGAGGTGGGGTTCAGCCCCAGCATTTT	CASSLERGGGVQPQHF
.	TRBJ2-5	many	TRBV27	TGTGCCAGCAGTCCGCGCGGGTTACTCGCCGGGGAGACCCAGTACTTC	CASSPRGLLAGETQYF
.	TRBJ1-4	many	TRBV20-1	TGCAGTGCACAAACAAGGGGAGTTGGTGAAAAACTGTTTTTT	CSAQTRGVGEKLFF
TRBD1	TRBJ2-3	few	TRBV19	TGTGCCAGTAGTAACCGACAGGGAGGCACAGATACGCAGTATTTT	CASSNRQGGTDTQYF
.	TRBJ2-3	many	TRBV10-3	TGTGCCATCAGTGAGCCCCTAGCGAGCACAGATACGCAGTATTTT	CAISEPLASTDTQYF
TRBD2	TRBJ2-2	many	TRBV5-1	TGCGCCAGCAGCTCTCTAGCGGGGGCGAACACCGGGGAGCTGTTTTTT	CASSSLAGANTGELFF
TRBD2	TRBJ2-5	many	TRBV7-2	TGTGCCAGCACCCCCGGACTAGCGGGGGGGCCATGGGAGACCCAGTACTTC	CASTPGLAGGPWETQYF
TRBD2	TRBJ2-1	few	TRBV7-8	TGTGCCAGCAGCTTAGAGGGACTAGCGGTCTCCTACAATGAGCAGTTCTTC	CASSLEGLAVSYNEQFF
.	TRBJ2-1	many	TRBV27	TGTGCCAGCAGTTTATATAGTGGGGGCTCCTACAATGAGCAGTTCTTC	CASSLYSGGSYNEQFF
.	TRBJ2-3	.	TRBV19	TGTGCCAGTAGTATAGATCGTAGACTACCGCGAGATACGCAGTATTTT	CASSIDRRLPRDTQYF
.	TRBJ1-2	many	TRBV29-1	TGCAGCGCCGGGAGGCTGAAGAATGGCTACACCTTC	CSAGRLKNGYTF
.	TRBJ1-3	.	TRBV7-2	TGTGCCAGCAGCTACCAAGGCTCTGGAAACACCATATATTTT	CASSYQGSGNTIYF
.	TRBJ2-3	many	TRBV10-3	TGTGCCATCAGTGGGACAGATAATACGCAGTATTTT	CAISGTDNTQYF
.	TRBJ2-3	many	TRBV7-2	TGTGCCAGCAGTCCGAGGCGGATAGGGGCAGATACGCAGTATTTT	CASSPRRIGADTQYF
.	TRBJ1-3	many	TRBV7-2	TGTGCCAGCAAAAAACGGGGGGACTTCGGAAACACCATATATTTT	CASKKRGDFGNTIYF